This T cell receptor (beta chain) came from a study of T-cell memory formation after mild COVID-19. Study overall: TCR clustering was largely donor specific.

TCR alpha and TCR beta cDNA libraries with sample barcodes and UMIs came from 5'RACE using constant-segment primers. TCRdb analysed the 5' RACE reads with MiXCR anew, one entry per CDR3 protein. The data show approximately 560,000 distinct CDR3 sequences, 15% to 20% seen once. As for this clonotype: Its antigen remains unknown.

The study's findings and limits: Chiefly within CM and EM were the contracting CD4+ clones; CD8+ ones were within EMRA. Clones that shrank (day 15 to 85) were balanced CD4/CD8, whereas later expanders leaned CD4+.

CDR3 length equals 16 residues. Trimming removed 5 bases from V and 6 bases from J, with 23 bases in between. Germline CDR1 SGHVS, CDR2 FNYEAQ. This rearrangement joins TRBV7-6 to TRBJ2-7; D may be TRBD1 or TRBD2 (5 bases each). The receptor comes from an adult woman who had mild COVID-19 (a few samples of this study predate the infection). Cell type and time point are not known. The sample consisted of PBMCs or a T cell subset sorted from them (not recorded which). The CDR3 region is CASSPRGSKGACEQYF. The CDR3 DNA reads TGTGCCAGCAGCCCCCGGGGATCTAAAGGGGCCTGCGAGCAGTACTTC.